This TCR beta chain was profiled in a study of T cell repertoires in cytomegalovirus infection. Overall study results and limits: CMV-specific HLA-C-restricted TCR beta clonotypes dominated the ex vivo response.

TCRdb called the reads again in MiXCR, with one record for every CDR3 protein. The sample comprises approximately 130,000 distinct CDR3 sequences, 20% to 30% of which are singletons, and approximately 35% rests with the top ten. This CDR3 spans 17 amino acids. V trimming: 4 bases; J trimming: 3 bases; junction bases outside the gene matches: 14. Germline CDR1 and CDR2: MNHEY and SVGEGT. As regards this clonotype: As yet, its antigen is unknown.

The sequenced sample was PBMCs, sequenced either directly or after in vitro stimulation (not recorded which). The gene calls are TRBV6-2 or TRBV6-3 and TRBJ2-7; TRBD2 matches 8 bases. This TCR was sampled from a human donor in good health (CMV status not recorded). Some clones in this sample may be carry-over from other donors' samples. CDR3 DNA sequence: TGTGCCAGCAGTTCGAGGACTAGTCGAGCGGGAGTCTACGAGCAGTACTTC. Translation gives CASSSRTSRAGVYEQYF.